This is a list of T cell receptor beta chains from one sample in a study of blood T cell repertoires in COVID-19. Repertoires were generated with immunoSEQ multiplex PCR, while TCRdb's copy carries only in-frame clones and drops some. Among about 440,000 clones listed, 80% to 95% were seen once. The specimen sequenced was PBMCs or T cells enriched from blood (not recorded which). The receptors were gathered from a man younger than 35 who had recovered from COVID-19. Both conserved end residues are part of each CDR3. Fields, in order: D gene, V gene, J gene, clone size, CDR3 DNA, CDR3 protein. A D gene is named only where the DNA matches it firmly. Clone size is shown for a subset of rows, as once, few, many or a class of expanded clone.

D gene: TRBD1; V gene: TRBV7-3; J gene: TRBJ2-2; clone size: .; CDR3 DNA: TGTGCCAGCAGCCCCGGGACAGGGGACACCGGGGAGCTGTTTTTT; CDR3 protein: CASSPGTGDTGELFF
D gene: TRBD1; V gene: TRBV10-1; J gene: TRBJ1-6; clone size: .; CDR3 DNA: TGCGCCAGCAGTTATTCGGGACAGGGTAATTCACCCCTCCACTTT; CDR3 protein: CASSYSGQGNSPLHF
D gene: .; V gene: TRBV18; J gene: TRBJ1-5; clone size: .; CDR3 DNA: TGTGCCAGCTCACCAGAGAGGCGTCAGCCCCAGCATTTT; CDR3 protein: CASSPERRQPQHF
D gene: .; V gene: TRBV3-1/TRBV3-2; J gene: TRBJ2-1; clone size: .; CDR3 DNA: TGTGCCAGCAGCCAAGATCTGAGGGAGCAGTTCTTC; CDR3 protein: CASSQDLREQFF
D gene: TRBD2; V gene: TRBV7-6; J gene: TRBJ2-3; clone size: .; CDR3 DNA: TGTGCCAGCAGCTTCCGCGGGGGGCCCACAGATACGCAGTATTTT; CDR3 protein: CASSFRGGPTDTQYF
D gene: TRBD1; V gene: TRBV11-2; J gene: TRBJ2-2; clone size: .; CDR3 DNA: TGTGCCAGCACCCTGCCACCGGGGTCACAGGGGAGGGAGCTGTTTTTT; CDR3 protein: CASTLPPGSQGRELFF
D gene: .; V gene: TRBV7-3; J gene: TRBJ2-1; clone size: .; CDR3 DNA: TGTGCCAGCAGCTTAGGGCGGGGAGACTACAATGAGCAGTTCTTC; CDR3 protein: CASSLGRGDYNEQFF
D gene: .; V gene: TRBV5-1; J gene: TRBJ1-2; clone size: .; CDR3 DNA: TGCGCCAGCAGCTTGGGGACTGGTGACTTTAACTATGGCTACACCTTC; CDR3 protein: CASSLGTGDFNYGYTF
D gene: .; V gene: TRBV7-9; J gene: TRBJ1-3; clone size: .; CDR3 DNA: TGTGCCAGCAGCTGGGCGTTGTTGGCATCTCTCTCCCACTCTGGAAACACCATATATTTT; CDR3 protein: CASSWALLASLSHSGNTIYF
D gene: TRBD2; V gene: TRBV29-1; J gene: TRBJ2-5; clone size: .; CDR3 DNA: TGCAGCGTTGAAGCCCCGGGACTAGCGGGGGAAGAGACCCAGTACTTC; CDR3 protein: CSVEAPGLAGEETQYF
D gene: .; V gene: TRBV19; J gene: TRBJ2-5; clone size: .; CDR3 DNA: TGTGCCAGTAGCCCCCGCGTTGGTGTAGAGACCCAGTACTTC; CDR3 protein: CASSPRVGVETQYF
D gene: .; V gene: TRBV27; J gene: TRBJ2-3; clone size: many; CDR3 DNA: TGTGCCAGCAGTTTAGGGCAGGGGCCCGCAGATACGCAGTATTTT; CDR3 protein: CASSLGQGPADTQYF
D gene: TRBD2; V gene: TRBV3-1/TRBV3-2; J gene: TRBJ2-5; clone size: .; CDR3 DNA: TGTGCCAGCAGCCGACTAGCTGAGACCCAGTACTTC; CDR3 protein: CASSRLAETQYF
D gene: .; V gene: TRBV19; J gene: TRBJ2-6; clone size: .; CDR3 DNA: TGTGCCAGTAGTATAGATAGCGCTGGGGCCAACGTCCTGACTTTC; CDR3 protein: CASSIDSAGANVLTF
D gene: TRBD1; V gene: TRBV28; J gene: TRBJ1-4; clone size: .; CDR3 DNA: TGTGCCAGCAGTGAGGGACAGGGAAGTGAAAAACTGTTTTTT; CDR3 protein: CASSEGQGSEKLFF
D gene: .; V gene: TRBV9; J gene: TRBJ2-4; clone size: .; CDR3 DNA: TGTGCCAGCAGCGTCAACCCATGGGCAGCCAAAAACATTCAGTACTTC; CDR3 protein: CASSVNPWAAKNIQYF